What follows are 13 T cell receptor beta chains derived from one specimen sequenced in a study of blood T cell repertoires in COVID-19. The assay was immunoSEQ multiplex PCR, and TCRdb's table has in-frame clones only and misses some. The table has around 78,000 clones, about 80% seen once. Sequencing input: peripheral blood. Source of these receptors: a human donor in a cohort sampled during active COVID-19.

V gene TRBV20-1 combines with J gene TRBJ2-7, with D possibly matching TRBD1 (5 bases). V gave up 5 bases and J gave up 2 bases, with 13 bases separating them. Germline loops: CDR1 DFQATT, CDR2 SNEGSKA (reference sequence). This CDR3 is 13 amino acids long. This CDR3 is CSAGGANPYEQYF. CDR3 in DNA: TGCAGTGCTGGTGGGGCGAATCCCTACGAGCAGTACTTC.

The CDR3 DNA sequence: TGTGCCAGCAGTGAGACGGGGGTCTACGAGCAGTACTTC. Translating it yields CASSETGVYEQYF. The genes are TRBV2 and TRBJ2-7; D perhaps matches TRBD2 (6 bases). V was clipped by 3 bases and J by 3 bases, with 9 bases between them. Germline values: CDR1 SNHLY, CDR2 FYNNEI. The CDR3 consists of 13 residues.

The DNA for the CDR3 is TGTGCCAGCAGTGAAATATTGTCGGGGGTTGGTGGCTACACCTTC. Protein sequence: CASSEILSGVGGYTF. The chain is built from TRBV6-1 and TRBJ1-2; maybe TRBD1 (5 bases). Germline CDR1 and CDR2: MNHNS and SASEGT. The ends were cut back, 2 bases at V and 7 bases at J, with 17 bases in the middle. The CDR3 consists of 15 residues.

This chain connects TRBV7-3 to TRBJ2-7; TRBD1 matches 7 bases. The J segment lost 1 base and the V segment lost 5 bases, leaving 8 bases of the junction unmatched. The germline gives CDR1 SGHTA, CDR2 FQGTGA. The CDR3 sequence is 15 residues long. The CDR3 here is CASSRRGGGSYEQYF. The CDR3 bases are TGTGCCAGCAGCCGACGAGGGGGCGGTTCCTACGAGCAGTACTTC.

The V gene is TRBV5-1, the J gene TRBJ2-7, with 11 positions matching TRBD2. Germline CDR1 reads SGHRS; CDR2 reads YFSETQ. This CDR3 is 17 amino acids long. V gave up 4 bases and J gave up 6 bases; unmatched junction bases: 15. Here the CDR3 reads CASSPGGHSGGAAEQYF. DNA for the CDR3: TGCGCCAGCAGCCCCGGTGGTCATAGCGGGGGGGCGGCCGAGCAGTACTTC.

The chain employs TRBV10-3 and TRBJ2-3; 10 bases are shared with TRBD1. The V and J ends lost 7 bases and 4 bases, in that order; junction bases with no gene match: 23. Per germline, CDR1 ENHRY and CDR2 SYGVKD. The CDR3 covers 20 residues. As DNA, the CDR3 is TGTGCCATCACCCCCGGACAGGGGGTCCAGCGGGGAGGGGGGGCAGATACGCAGTATTTT. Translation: CAITPGQGVQRGGGADTQYF.

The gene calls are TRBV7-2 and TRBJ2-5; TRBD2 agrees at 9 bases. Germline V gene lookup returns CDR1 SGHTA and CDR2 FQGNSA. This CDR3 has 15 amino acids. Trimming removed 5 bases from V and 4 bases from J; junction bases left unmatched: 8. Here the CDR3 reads CASSPVGGGAETQYF. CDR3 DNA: TGTGCCAGCAGCCCTGTTGGCGGGGGGGCAGAGACCCAGTACTTC.

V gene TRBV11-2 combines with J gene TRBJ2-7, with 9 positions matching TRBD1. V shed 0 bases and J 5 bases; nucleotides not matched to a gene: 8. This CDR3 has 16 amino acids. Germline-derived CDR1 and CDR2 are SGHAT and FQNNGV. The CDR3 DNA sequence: TGTGCCAGCAGCTTAGATCTGTGGACAGGGGCTAACGAGCAGTACTTC. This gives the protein CASSLDLWTGANEQYF.

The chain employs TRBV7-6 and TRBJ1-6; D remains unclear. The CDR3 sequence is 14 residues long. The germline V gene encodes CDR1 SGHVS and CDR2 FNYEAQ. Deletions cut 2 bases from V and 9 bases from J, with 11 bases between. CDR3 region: CASSLSRASSPLHF. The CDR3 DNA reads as TGTGCCAGCAGCTTAAGCCGAGCGTCTTCACCCCTCCACTTT.

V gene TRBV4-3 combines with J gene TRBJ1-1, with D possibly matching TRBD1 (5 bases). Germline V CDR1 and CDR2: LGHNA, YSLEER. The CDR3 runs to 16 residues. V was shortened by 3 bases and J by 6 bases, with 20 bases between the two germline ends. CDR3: CASSQEVTGGPPEAFF. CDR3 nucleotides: TGCGCCAGCAGCCAGGAAGTCACCGGGGGACCTCCTGAAGCTTTCTTT.

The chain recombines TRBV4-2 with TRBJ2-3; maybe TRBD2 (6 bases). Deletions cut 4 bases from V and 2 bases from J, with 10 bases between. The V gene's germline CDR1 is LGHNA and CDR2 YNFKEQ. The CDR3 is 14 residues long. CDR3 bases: TGTGCCAGCAGCCTTTCTAGCGCCACAGATACGCAGTATTTT. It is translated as CASSLSSATDTQYF.

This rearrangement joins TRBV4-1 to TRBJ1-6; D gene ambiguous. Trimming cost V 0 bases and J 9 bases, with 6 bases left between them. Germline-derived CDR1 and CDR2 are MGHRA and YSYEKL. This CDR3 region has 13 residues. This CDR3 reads CASSQEIISPLHF. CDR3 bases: TGCGCCAGCAGCCAAGAAATTATTTCACCCCTCCACTTT.

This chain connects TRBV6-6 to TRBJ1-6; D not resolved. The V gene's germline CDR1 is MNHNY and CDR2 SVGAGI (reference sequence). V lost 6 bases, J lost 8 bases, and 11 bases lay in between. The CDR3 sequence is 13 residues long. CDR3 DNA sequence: TGTGCCAGCAGGCAGGTGTTTGATTCACCCCTCCACTTT. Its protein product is CASRQVFDSPLHF.